What follows describes a single T cell receptor (beta chain). Its antigen is unidentified. The data are from a study of blood T cells in healthy people across ages. Study-wide results and limits: Age advanced and TCR beta diversity per million T cells fell, roughly linearly. Long-lived and aged donors differed, with more naive CD4+ cells and higher diversity in the long-lived.

Alongside a J-beta primer mix, a sample-barcoded 5' primer served in a second PCR lasting about 7 to 11 cycles. Each of the cDNA molecules was tagged by a template-switch adaptor with 12 random nucleotides. All samples yielded 3 million or more CDR3-containing paired-end reads. From the 5' RACE reads, TCRdb called clonotypes with MiXCR, one entry per CDR3 protein. The sample records 1,500,000 or so distinct CDR3 sequences, around 40% being singletons. In germline, CDR1 is MDHEN, CDR2 SYDVKM. The CDR3 consists of 15 residues. V lost 2 bases and J 0 bases, leaving 10 bases between the germline ends. The V call is TRBV28, the J call TRBJ1-1, with a tentative D call TRBD1 (5 bases). This clonotype originated in a woman younger than 30 in good health. The sample consisted of blood. CDR3 protein: CASSLGMGLNTEAFF. The CDR3 bases are TGTGCCAGCAGTTTAGGGATGGGACTGAACACTGAAGCTTTCTTT.